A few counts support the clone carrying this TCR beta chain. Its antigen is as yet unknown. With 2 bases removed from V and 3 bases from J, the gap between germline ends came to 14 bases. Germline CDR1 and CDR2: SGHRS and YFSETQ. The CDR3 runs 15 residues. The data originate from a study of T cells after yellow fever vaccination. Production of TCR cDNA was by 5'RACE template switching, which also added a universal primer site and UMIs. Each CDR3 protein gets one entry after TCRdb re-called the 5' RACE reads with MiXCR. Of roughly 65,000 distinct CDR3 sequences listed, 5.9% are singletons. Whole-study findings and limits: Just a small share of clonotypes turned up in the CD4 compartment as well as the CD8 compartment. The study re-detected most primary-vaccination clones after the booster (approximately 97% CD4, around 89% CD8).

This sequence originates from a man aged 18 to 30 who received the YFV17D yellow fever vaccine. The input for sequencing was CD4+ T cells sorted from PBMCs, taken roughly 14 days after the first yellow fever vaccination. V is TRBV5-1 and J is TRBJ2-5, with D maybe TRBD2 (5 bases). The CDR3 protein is CASSFLGQREETQYF. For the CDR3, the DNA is TGCGCCAGCAGCTTCCTAGGCCAGAGGGAAGAGACCCAGTACTTC.